This T cell receptor (beta chain) is from a study of tumor-infiltrating lymphocytes in primary liver carcinoma. Turning to the study itself: Surgery removed the patients' primary liver carcinoma. Both sexes were represented among patients, who were 30 to 69 years old. The study's findings and limits: Relative to tumor region pairs, the tumor-adjacent and tumor-blood pairs showed overlap that was lower. Tumor top-250-clone fraction significantly exceeded that of blood (p = 0.039).

The CDR3 length is 15 residues. CDR1 is LGHNA, CDR2 YNFKEQ, per germline. Extraction also yielded germline DNA, while blood RNA was obtained from unsorted whole blood. To note about this clonotype: Its antigen is not known. A read error is possible here, since a much larger clone lies one base away.

Production of TCR beta cDNA used around 500 ng total RNA together with a constant-region primer. The TCR beta library was amplified through three nested multiplex PCR rounds in a modified ARM-PCR procedure. The study ran its first two PCR rounds for roughly 10 cycles each, using TRBV1-TRBV30 forward primers and a C-beta reverse primer. TCRdb ran MiXCR on the multiplex PCR reads and lists one entry per CDR3 protein. The data show fewer than 400,000 distinct CDR3 sequences, with 45% to 70% seen just once and over 15% held by the top ten. The material sequenced was peripheral blood. The V and J genes are TRBV4-2 and TRBJ2-7; D is possibly TRBD2 (6 bases). The sequence was collected from a woman younger than 45 with primary liver carcinoma and hepatitis B virus infection. The CDR3 here is CVSSSLSSDSYEQYF. For the CDR3, the DNA is TGTGTCAGCAGCTCCCTTTCTAGCGACTCCTACGAGCAGTACTTC.